This T cell receptor beta chain appears in the sequencing data of a study of vaccination and CD4 T cells after COVID-19. Cultured CD4+ T cells had their DNA profiled by the Oncomine TCR Beta short-read assay. From cultured CD4+ T cells, genomic DNA was extracted. One entry per CDR3 protein results from TCRdb running MiXCR on the PCR reads. The sample consists of some 25,000 distinct CDR3 sequences, 28% of them appearing once. The CDR3 consists of 12 residues. Germline V gene sequence: CDR1 SGHTA, CDR2 FQGTGA. V lost 5 bases to trimming and J lost 6 bases, with 7 bases between them. The sample holds a few counts of this clonotype. The antigen is unknown. Time point of the sample: late sampling 161 to 241 days after vaccination in a few convalescent patients. Documented treatment: approximately nine-day PBMC culture with coronavirus spike peptide pools or control peptides (ViraFEST assay). Both day 3 and day 7 involved replacing half of the medium with fresh IL-2 medium.

This chain connects TRBV7-3 to TRBJ2-2; D gene uncertain. The source of this sequence is a human donor who had recovered from COVID-19. The sample in question was CD4+ T cells from blood, cultured in vitro, obtained about 7 months after SARS-CoV-2 vaccination. The CDR3 spells CASSVLPGELFF. Written as DNA, the CDR3 is TGTGCCAGCAGCGTCTTACCCGGGGAGCTGTTTTTT.